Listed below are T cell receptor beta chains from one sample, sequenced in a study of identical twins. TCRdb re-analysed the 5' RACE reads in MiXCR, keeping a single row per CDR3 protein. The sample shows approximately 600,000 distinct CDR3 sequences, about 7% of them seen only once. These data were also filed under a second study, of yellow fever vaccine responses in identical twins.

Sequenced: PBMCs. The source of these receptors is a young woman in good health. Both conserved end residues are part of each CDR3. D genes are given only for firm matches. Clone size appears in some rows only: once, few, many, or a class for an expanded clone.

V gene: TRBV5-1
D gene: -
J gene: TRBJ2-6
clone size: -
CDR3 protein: CASSPDTTSGANVLTF
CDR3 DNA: TGCGCCAGCAGCCCGGACACCACCTCTGGGGCCAACGTCCTGACTTTC

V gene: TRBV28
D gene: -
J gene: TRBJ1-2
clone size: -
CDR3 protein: CATRSGASIYGYTF
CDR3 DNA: TGTGCCACTAGATCAGGGGCGAGTATCTATGGCTACACCTTC

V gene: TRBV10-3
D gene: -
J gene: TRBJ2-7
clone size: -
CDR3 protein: CAISEGTSKSSYEQYF
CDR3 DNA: TGTGCCATCAGTGAAGGGACTTCCAAAAGCTCCTACGAGCAGTACTTC

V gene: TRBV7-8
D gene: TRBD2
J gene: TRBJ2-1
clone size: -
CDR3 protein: CASSFPLAGGKNEQFF
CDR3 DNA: TGTGCCAGCAGCTTCCCACTAGCGGGAGGGAAGAATGAGCAGTTCTTC

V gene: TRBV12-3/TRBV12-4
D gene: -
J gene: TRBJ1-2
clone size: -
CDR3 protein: CASCRVSGLGYTF
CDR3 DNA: TGTGCCAGCTGCAGGGTTAGTGGCCTCGGCTACACCTTC

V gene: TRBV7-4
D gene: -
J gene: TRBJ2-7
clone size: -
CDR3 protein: CASSLVFEGDKDEQYF
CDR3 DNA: TGTGCCAGCAGCTTAGTGTTTGAGGGGGATAAGGACGAGCAGTACTTC

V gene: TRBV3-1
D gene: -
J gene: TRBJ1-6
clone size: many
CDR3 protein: CASSLGHSNNSPLHF
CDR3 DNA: TGTGCCAGCAGCCTTGGACATTCCAATAATTCACCCCTCCACTTT

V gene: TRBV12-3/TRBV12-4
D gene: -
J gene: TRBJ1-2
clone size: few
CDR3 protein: CASSPRDGQLNYGYTF
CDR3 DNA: TGTGCCAGCAGTCCCCGGGACGGACAATTAAACTATGGCTACACCTTC

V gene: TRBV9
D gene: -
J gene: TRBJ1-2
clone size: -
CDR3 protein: CASSSRDTGDGYTF
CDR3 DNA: TGTGCCAGCAGCAGTCGGGACACTGGGGATGGCTACACCTTC

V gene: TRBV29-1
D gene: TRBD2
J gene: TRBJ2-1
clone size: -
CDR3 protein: CSVSPRTSGSSYNEQFF
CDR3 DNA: TGCAGCGTCTCCCCCCGGACTAGCGGTAGCTCCTACAATGAGCAGTTCTTC

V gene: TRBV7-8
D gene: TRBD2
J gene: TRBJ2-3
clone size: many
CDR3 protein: CASSLPRLAGGRTDTQYF
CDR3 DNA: TGTGCCAGCAGCTTACCCCGACTAGCGGGGGGGCGAACAGATACGCAGTATTTT

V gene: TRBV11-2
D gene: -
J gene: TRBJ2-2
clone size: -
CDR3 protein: CASSGIANTGELFF
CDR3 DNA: TGTGCCAGCTCAGGTATAGCGAACACCGGGGAGCTGTTTTTT

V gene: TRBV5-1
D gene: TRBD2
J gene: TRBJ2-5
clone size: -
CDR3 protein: CASSETSGGVETQYF
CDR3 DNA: TGCGCCAGCAGCGAGACTAGCGGGGGTGTGGAGACCCAGTACTTC

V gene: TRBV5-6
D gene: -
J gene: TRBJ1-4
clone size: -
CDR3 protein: CASSSQATNEKLFF
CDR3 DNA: TGTGCCAGCAGCTCCCAGGCAACTAATGAAAAACTGTTTTTT

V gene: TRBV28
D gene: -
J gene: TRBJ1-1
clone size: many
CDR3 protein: CASSFETTRGNTEAFF
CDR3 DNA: TGTGCCAGCAGTTTTGAAACGACTCGGGGGAACACTGAAGCTTTCTTT

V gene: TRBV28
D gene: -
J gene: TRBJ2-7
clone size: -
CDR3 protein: CASSSSPGSTYEQYF
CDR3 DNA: TGTGCCAGCAGTTCCTCTCCCGGGTCGACCTACGAGCAGTACTTC

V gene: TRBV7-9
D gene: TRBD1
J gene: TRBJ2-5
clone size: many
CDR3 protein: CASSDGTGGKETQYF
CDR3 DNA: TGTGCCAGCAGCGATGGGACAGGGGGTAAAGAGACCCAGTACTTC

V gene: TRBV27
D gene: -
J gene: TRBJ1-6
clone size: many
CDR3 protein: CASNYGPSYNSPLHF
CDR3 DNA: TGTGCCAGCAATTACGGGCCCTCCTATAATTCACCCCTCCACTTT

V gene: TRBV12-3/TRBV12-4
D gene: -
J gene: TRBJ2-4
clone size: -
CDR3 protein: CASSLGGQNIQYF
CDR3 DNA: TGTGCCAGCAGTTTAGGGGGCCAAAACATTCAGTACTTC

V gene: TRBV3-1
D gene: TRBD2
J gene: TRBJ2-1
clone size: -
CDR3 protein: CASSQAFQRGAGYNEQFF
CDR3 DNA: TGTGCCAGCAGCCAAGCCTTCCAGCGGGGGGCGGGTTACAATGAGCAGTTCTTC

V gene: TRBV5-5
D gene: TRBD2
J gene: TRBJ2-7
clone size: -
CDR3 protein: CASSLAVAGSYEQYF
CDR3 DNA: TGTGCCAGCAGCTTGGCCGTAGCGGGGTCCTACGAGCAGTACTTC

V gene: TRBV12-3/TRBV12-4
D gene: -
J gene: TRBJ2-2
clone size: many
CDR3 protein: CASAGGELFF
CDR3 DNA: TGTGCCAGCGCGGGAGGGGAGCTGTTTTTT

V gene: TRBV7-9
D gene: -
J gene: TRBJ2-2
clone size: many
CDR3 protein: CASSWIRDTGELFF
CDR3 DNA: TGTGCCAGCAGCTGGATACGGGACACCGGGGAGCTGTTTTTT

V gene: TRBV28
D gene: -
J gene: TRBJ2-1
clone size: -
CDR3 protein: CATGRGSSYNEQFF
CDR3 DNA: TGTGCAACGGGGCGCGGGTCCTCCTACAATGAGCAGTTCTTC

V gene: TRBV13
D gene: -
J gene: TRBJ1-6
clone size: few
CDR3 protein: CATGAYNSPLHF
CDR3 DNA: TGTGCCACCGGGGCCTATAATTCACCCCTCCACTTT

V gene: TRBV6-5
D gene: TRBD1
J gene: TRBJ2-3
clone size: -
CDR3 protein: CASSYSTGGDTQYF
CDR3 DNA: TGTGCCAGCAGTTACTCGACAGGGGGAGATACGCAGTATTTT

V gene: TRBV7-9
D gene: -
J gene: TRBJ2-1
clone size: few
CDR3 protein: CASSLYPRKQFF
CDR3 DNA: TGTGCCAGCAGCTTATACCCTAGGAAGCAGTTCTTC

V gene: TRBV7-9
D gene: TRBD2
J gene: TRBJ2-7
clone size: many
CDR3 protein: CASSEGLAALYEQYF
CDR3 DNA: TGTGCCAGCAGCGAGGGACTAGCGGCACTCTACGAGCAGTACTTC

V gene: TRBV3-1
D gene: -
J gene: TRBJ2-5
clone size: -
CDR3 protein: CASSQIYSSGTLKGQQETQYF
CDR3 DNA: TGTGCCAGCAGCCAGATCTACAGTTCCGGGACCCTCAAGGGACAACAAGAGACCCAGTACTTC

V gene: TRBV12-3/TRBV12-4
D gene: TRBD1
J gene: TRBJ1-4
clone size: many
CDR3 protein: CASATGTDNEKLFF
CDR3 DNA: TGTGCCAGCGCAACCGGGACAGATAATGAAAAACTGTTTTTT

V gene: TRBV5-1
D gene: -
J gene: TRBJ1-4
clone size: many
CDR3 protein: CASSLGVAGFITTNEKLFF
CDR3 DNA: TGCGCCAGCAGCTTGGGGGTAGCCGGTTTTATCACAACTAATGAAAAACTGTTTTTT

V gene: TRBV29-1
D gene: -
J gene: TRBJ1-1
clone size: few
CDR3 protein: CSVAAGNRNTEAFF
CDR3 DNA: TGCAGCGTCGCCGCTGGGAACCGGAACACTGAAGCTTTCTTT

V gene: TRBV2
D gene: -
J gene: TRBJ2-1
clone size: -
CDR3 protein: CASGREYNEQFF
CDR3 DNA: TGTGCCAGCGGCAGAGAATACAATGAGCAGTTCTTC

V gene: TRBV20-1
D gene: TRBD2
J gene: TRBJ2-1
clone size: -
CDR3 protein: CSASFLLAGIHEQFF
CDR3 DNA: TGCAGTGCTAGTTTTTTACTAGCGGGAATCCATGAGCAGTTCTTC

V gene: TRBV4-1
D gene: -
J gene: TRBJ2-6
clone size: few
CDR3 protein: CASSQELQGSGANVLTF
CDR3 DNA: TGCGCCAGCAGCCAAGAATTGCAAGGGTCAGGGGCCAACGTCCTGACTTTC

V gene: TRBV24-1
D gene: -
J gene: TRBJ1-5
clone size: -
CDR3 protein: CATSDSGYSNQPQHF
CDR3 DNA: TGTGCCACCAGTGATAGTGGTTATAGCAATCAGCCCCAGCATTTT

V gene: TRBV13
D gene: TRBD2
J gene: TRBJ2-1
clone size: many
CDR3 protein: CASRQLAGGPRYNEQFF
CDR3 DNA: TGTGCCAGCAGACAACTAGCGGGGGGGCCGCGGTACAATGAGCAGTTCTTC

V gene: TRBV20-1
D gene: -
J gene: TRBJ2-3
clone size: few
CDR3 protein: CSARSGRVEAEGKTDTQYF
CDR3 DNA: TGCAGTGCTAGATCTGGCAGGGTAGAGGCGGAGGGGAAAACAGATACGCAGTATTTT

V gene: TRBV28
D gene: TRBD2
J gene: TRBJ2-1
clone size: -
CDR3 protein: CASTWTSGNNEQFF
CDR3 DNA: TGTGCCAGCACCTGGACTAGCGGGAACAATGAGCAGTTCTTC

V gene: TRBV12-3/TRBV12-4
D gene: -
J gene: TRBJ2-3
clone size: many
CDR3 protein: CASSPGRHTDTQYF
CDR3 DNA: TGTGCCAGCAGCCCGGGACGGCACACAGATACGCAGTATTTT

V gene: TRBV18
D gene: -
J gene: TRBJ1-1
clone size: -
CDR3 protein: CASSPSPQSEAFF
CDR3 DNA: TGTGCCAGCTCACCAAGCCCTCAGTCTGAAGCTTTCTTT

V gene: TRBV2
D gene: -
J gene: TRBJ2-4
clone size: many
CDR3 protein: CASNLGVDIQYF
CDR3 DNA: TGTGCCAGCAACTTAGGGGTGGACATTCAGTACTTC

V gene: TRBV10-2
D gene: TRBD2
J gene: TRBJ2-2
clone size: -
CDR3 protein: CASRAAGVSTGELFF
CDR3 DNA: TGCGCCAGCAGGGCAGCGGGAGTGAGCACCGGGGAGCTGTTTTTT

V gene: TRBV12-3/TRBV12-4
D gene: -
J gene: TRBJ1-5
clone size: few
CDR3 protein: CASSFPRVQGWPDQPQHF
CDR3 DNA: TGTGCCAGCAGTTTTCCTAGAGTTCAGGGTTGGCCAGATCAGCCCCAGCATTTT

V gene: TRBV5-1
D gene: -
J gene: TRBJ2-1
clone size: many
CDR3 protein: CASSLTNEQFF
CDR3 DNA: TGCGCCAGCAGCTTGACCAATGAGCAGTTCTTC

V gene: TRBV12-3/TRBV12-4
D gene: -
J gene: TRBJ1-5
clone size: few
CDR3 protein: CASSETNQPQHF
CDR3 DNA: TGTGCCAGCAGTGAAACCAATCAGCCCCAGCATTTT

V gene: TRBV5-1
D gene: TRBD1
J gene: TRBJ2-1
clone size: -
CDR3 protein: CASSRTGSDYNEQFF
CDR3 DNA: TGCGCCAGCAGTAGGACAGGGTCCGATTACAATGAGCAGTTCTTC

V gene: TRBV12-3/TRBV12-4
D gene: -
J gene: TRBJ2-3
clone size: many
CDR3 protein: CASSLGRHDPSTDTQYF
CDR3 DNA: TGTGCCAGCAGTTTAGGCCGCCACGACCCTAGCACAGATACGCAGTATTTT

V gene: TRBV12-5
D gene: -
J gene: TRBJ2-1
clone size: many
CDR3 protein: CASGRGTEDNEQFF
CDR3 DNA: TGTGCTAGTGGCCGGGGGACAGAAGACAATGAGCAGTTCTTC

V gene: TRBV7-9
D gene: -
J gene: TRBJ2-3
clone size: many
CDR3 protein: CASSLGLGDTDTQYF
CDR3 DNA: TGTGCCAGCAGCTTAGGGTTGGGAGACACAGATACGCAGTATTTT

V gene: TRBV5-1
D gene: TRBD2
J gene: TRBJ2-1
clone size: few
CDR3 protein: CASSWGLAAGDEQFF
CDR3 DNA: TGCGCCAGCAGCTGGGGACTAGCGGCAGGGGATGAGCAGTTCTTC

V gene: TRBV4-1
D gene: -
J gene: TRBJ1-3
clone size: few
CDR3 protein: CASSPEGLKGPTSGNTIYF
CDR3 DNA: TGCGCCAGCAGCCCGGAGGGGCTAAAGGGACCTACCTCTGGAAACACCATATATTTT

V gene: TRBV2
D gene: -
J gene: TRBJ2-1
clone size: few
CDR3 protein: CASSDILRQLYNEQFF
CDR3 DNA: TGTGCCAGCAGTGACATACTCCGGCAGCTCTACAATGAGCAGTTCTTC

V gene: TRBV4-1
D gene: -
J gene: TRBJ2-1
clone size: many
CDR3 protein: CASSPTTSSYNEQFF
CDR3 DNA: TGCGCCAGCAGCCCCACTACTAGCTCCTACAATGAGCAGTTCTTC

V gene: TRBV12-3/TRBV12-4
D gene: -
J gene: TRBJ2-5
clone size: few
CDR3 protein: CASGDESESRETQYF
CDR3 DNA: TGTGCCAGCGGGGACGAGAGCGAGAGTCGGGAGACCCAGTACTTC